What follows are 12 T cell receptor beta chains derived from one specimen sequenced in a study of human T cells and chemical hapten exposure. MiXCR, applied by TCRdb to the RACE reads, yields one record per CDR3 protein. The profile shows 30,000 to 40,000 distinct CDR3 sequences, 8% to 10% of them singletons. Stated time point: patch test 3, about 24 weeks after DPC sensitization. Treatment: therapeutic diphenylcyclopropenone sensitization with weekly scalp DPC. RNA extraction used unfractionated whole blood as the source of total RNA. The source was whole blood, collected in connection with sensitization to the hapten diphenylcyclopropenone (DPC). These receptors were taken from a man aged 45 to 65 with alopecia areata. Some clones in this sample may be carry-over from other donors' samples.

This clonotype was observed a handful of times. The V call is TRBV18, the J call TRBJ1-5, with D possibly being TRBD1 (6 bases). V was trimmed by 1 base and J by 8 bases, leaving 15 bases between them. The CDR3 runs to 15 residues. From germline, CDR1 is KGHSH and CDR2 LQKENI. This CDR3 is CASSPQDSTLEPQHF. The CDR3 nucleotides are TGTGCCAGCTCACCACAGGACAGTACTTTAGAGCCCCAGCATTTT.

This clonotype showed up many times. One junction end disagrees with the germline gene, perhaps due to a read error. J is TRBJ2-7 and V is TRBV19, with D perhaps matching TRBD1 or TRBD2 (5 bases each). Germline values: CDR1 LNHDA, CDR2 SQIVND (reference sequence). This CDR3 has 13 amino acids. The CDR3 region is CDSKEVPGHEQYF. CDR3 nucleotide sequence: TGTGACAGTAAAGAGGTTCCGGGGCACGAGCAGTACTTC.

This clonotype was seen at least ten times. The J gene is TRBJ2-6, the V gene TRBV10-2, with D perhaps matching TRBD1 (6 bases). Germline V gene sequence: CDR1 WSHSY, CDR2 SAAADI. This CDR3 is 15 amino acids long. Trimming left V 4 bases short and J 2 bases short, with 9 bases between. The CDR3 protein is CASSGRGTGANVLTF. In DNA form, the CDR3 reads TGCGCCAGCAGTGGAAGGGGGACTGGGGCCAACGTCCTGACTTTC.

This clonotype showed up many times. V usage is TRBV7-9 and J usage is TRBJ2-1, with 9 bases aligning to TRBD2. This CDR3 has 18 residues. V dropped 4 bases and J dropped 3; count of bases not matched to a gene: 13. Germline V CDR1 and CDR2: SEHNR, FQNEAQ (reference sequence). The CDR3 nucleotides read TGTGCCAGCAGCTCGAGTTCGGCTAGCGGGAATGTCTACAATGAGCAGTTCTTC. It codes for CASSSSSASGNVYNEQFF.

The V call is TRBV28, the J call TRBJ2-5; TRBD1 is a possible D gene (7 bases). The V gene lost 8 bases and the J gene lost 7 bases, with 17 bases spanning the gap. CDR1 is MDHEN, CDR2 SYDVKM, per germline. The CDR3 is 13 residues long. CDR3 sequence reads: CASRQGLPGTQYF. As DNA, the CDR3 is TGTGCCAGCCGACAGGGACTCCCTGGGACCCAGTACTTC.

The rearrangement joins TRBV29-1 to TRBJ2-3, with a tentative D call TRBD2 (6 bases). CDR1 and CDR2 (germline): SQVTM, ANQGSEA. V dropped 4 bases and J dropped 3 bases, with 8 bases sitting between them. CDR3 size: 12 residues. The CDR3 coding sequence is TGCAGCGTTGCCCGGGAGACAGATACGCAGTATTTT. Translating gives CSVARETDTQYF.

The CDR3 nucleotides are TGTGCCAGCAGCTACGGGACTTTCTACAATGAGCAGTTCTTC. Protein: CASSYGTFYNEQFF. The gene calls are TRBV9 and TRBJ2-1, with a weak D call TRBD2 (6 bases). The length of the CDR3 is 14 residues. CDR1 and CDR2 (germline): SGDLS, YYNGEE. The V and J ends lost 4 bases and 3 bases respectively, with 11 bases between them.

There are many counts of this clonotype. This sequence joins TRBV12-3 or TRBV12-4 and TRBJ2-1, with D perhaps matching TRBD1 or TRBD2 (5 bases each). CDR3 length: 11 residues. V lost 6 bases, J lost 15 bases, and 15 bases lay in between. The CDR3 here is CASSPGTAPFF. The CDR3 region has the DNA TGTGCCAGCAGCCCCGGGACGGCTCCGTTCTTC.

The chain links TRBV5-1 to TRBJ2-1, with 7 bases identical to TRBD2. Germline loops: CDR1 SGHRS, CDR2 YFSETQ. V gave up 1 base and J gave up 3 bases; unmatched junction bases: 4. There are 15 residues in the CDR3. The CDR3 region has the DNA TGCGCCAGCAGCTTGATGGCGGGAGACTACAATGAGCAGTTCTTC. This sequence encodes CASSLMAGDYNEQFF.

The chain is built from TRBV20-1 and TRBJ2-2; D remains unclear. Germline CDR1 is DFQATT and CDR2 is SNEGSKA (reference sequence). The CDR3 has 11 residues. V was cut by 6 bases and J by 9 bases, with 11 bases left in between. The CDR3 sequence: CSAMGDRELFF. CDR3 bases: TGCAGTGCAATGGGCGACCGGGAGCTGTTTTTT.

This clonotype was observed many times. V is TRBV20-1 and J is TRBJ2-7; D is unclear. The V gene's germline CDR1 is DFQATT and CDR2 SNEGSKA (reference sequence). V lost 1 base and J 6 bases, leaving 22 bases between the germline ends. The CDR3 is 16 amino acids. The CDR3 protein is CSARGINWGMISEQYF. Written as DNA, the CDR3 is TGCAGTGCTAGAGGTATTAATTGGGGAATGATCAGCGAGCAGTACTTC.

This clonotype was found many times. This chain uses TRBV20-1 with TRBJ2-5; tentative D call: TRBD2 (6 bases). The CDR3 spans 14 residues. Germline CDR1 DFQATT, CDR2 SNEGSKA (reference sequence). Trimming cost V 5 bases and J 9 bases, with 22 bases left between them. The CDR3 nucleotides are TGCAGTGCTGGCGCGACTAGTGGGGCGGTGTCCCAGTACTTC. Translated: CSAGATSGAVSQYF.